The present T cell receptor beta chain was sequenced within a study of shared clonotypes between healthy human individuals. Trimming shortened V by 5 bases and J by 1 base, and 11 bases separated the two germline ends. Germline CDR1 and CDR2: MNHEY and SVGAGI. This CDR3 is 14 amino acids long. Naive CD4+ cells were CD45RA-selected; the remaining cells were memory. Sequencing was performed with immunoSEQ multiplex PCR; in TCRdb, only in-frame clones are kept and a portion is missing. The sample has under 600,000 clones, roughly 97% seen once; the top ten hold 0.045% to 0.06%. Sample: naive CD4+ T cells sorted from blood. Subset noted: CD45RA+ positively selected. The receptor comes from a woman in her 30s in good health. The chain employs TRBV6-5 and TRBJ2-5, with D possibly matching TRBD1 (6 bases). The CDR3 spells CASSRRTAQETQYF. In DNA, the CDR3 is TGTGCCAGCAGTCGTCGGACAGCCCAAGAGACCCAGTACTTC.